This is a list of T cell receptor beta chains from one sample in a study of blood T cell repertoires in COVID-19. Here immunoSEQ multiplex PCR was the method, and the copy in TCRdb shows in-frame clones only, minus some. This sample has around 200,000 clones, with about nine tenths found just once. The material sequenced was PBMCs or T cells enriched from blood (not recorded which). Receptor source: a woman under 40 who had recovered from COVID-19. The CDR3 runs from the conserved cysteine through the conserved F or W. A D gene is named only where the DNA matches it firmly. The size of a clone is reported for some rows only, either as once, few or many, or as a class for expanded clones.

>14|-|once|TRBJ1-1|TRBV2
TGTGCCAGCAGTGAAAGGCAGGGATACACTGAAGCTTTCTTT
CASSERQGYTEAFF
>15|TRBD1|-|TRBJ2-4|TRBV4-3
TGCGCCAGCAGCCAAGATCCTGACAGGGTAAACATTCAGTACTTC
CASSQDPDRVNIQYF
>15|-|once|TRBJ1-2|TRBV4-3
TGCGCCAGCAGCCAAGAGAGGGAGGGAGGGGATGGCTACACCTTC
CASSQEREGGDGYTF
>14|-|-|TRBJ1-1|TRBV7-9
TGTGCCAGCAGCTCCGGACCGGGGGGCACTGAAGCTTTCTTT
CASSSGPGGTEAFF
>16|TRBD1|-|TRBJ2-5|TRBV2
TGTGCCAGCAGGTCCCGGGACAGGGGCGTGGGAGAGACCCAGTACTTC
CASRSRDRGVGETQYF
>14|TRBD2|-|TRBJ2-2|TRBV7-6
TGTGCCAGCAGCCAGCGGGGGGCAAACGGGGAGCTGTTTTTT
CASSQRGANGELFF
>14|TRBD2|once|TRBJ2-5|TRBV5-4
TGTGCCAGCAGATCTGCGGGGGGGGATGAGACCCAGTACTTC
CASRSAGGDETQYF
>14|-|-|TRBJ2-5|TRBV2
TGTGCCAGATCCGCTGGGCCCATCCAAGAGACCCAGTACTTC
CARSAGPIQETQYF
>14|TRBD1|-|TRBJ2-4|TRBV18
TGTGCCAGCTCACCACAACGGGACAGGAACATTCAGTACTTC
CASSPQRDRNIQYF
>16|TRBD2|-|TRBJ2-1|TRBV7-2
TGTGCCAGCAGCTTAGCGTCAGCGGGGGCTTACAATGAGCAGTTCTTC
CASSLASAGAYNEQFF
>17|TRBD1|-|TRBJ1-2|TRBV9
TGTGCCAGCAGCCCCCAGCTGAGCTTGACAGGGGGCTATGGCTACACCTTC
CASSPQLSLTGGYGYTF
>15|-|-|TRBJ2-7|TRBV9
TGTGCCAGCAGCGTAGCAGGGGGGAGCTCCTACGAGCAGTACTTC
CASSVAGGSSYEQYF
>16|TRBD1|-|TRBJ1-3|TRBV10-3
TGTGCCATCAAGCCGGGACAGGGACGCTCTGGAAACACCATATATTTT
CAIKPGQGRSGNTIYF
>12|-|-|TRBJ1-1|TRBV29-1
TGCAGCGTTGGCAGGATGATGACTGAAGCTTTCTTT
CSVGRMMTEAFF
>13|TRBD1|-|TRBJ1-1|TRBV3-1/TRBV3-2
TGTGCCAGCAGCCCCCTGACAGGGGGCACGGCTTTCTTT
CASSPLTGGTAFF
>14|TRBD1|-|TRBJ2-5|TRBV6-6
TGTGCCAGCAGACCAACAGGGGGCGGAGAGACCCAGTACTTC
CASRPTGGGETQYF